Presented here are 13 T cell receptor beta chains from one specimen sequenced in a study of T cells in localized non-small cell lung cancer. Profiling relied on immunoSEQ multiplex PCR, and the TCRdb table lists in-frame clones only, not all of them. This sample yields 45,000 or so clones, of which 81% are seen a single time; approximately 17% belongs to the top ten. The sequencing here drew on peripheral blood mononuclear cells, taken before any cancer treatment. The receptors derive from a man aged 35-69 years with stage III lung adenocarcinoma.

This chain's CDR3 is CASSPRTSRYQETQYF. The DNA for the CDR3 is TGCGCCAGCAGCCCGCGGACAAGCCGCTACCAAGAGACCCAGTACTTC. V usage is TRBV5-1 and J usage is TRBJ2-5, with D possibly TRBD1 on 5 matching bases. Germline V gives CDR1 SGHRS, CDR2 YFSETQ. V lost 4 bases and J 0 bases, leaving 16 bases between the germline ends. There are 16 residues in the CDR3.

The chain employs TRBV9 and TRBJ2-3; either TRBD1 or TRBD2 may fit D (5 bases each). V was pared by 4 bases and J by 0 bases, with 15 bases between. Germline CDR1 reads SGDLS; CDR2 reads YYNGEE. The CDR3 is made up of 16 amino acids. Here the CDR3 DNA reads TGTGCCAGCAGCCCGGGGCTGTGGGGAAGCACAGATACGCAGTATTTT. As protein: CASSPGLWGSTDTQYF.

This chain uses TRBV25-1 with TRBJ2-3; 7 bases line up with TRBD1. The CDR3 is made up of 16 amino acids. Germline CDR1 and CDR2: MGHDK and SYGVNS. Trimming took 5 bases from V and 0 from J; bases not matched to a gene: 8. Here the CDR3 DNA reads TGTGCCAGCAGTACCGACAGGGACGATAGCACAGATACGCAGTATTTT. This gives the protein CASSTDRDDSTDTQYF.

The chain is built from TRBV5-4 and TRBJ1-2; D ambiguous. The CDR3 runs 14 residues. Per the germline V gene, CDR1 is SGHNT and CDR2 is YYREEE (reference sequence). The V gene lost 1 base and the J gene lost 2 bases, with 9 bases spanning the gap. In DNA form, the CDR3 reads TGTGCCAGCAGCTTGAAGGGCCAGAACTATGGCTACACCTTC. This gives the protein CASSLKGQNYGYTF.

V and J are TRBV9 and TRBJ1-2; tentative D call: TRBD1 (5 bases). V lost 3 bases to trimming and J lost 8 bases, with 11 bases between them. The CDR3 has 12 residues. The V gene's germline CDR1 is SGDLS and CDR2 YYNGEE. CDR3 coding DNA: TGTGCCAGCAGCGCAGGGACCGACGGCTACACCTTC. Protein sequence: CASSAGTDGYTF.

The rearrangement links TRBV7-8 to TRBJ2-3; perhaps D is TRBD1 or TRBD2 (6 bases each). Germline V gives CDR1 SGHVS, CDR2 FQNEAQ. The CDR3 length is 14 residues. Deletions cut 3 bases from V and 6 bases from J, with 13 bases between. This CDR3 is CASSLTGGPDTQYF. CDR3 bases: TGTGCCAGCAGCTTGACCGGGGGCCCGGATACGCAGTATTTT.

V is TRBV6-5 and J is TRBJ1-4, with 7 bases aligning to TRBD1. V lost 3 bases, J lost 10 bases, and 8 bases stayed unmatched. Germline lookup yields CDR1 MNHEY and CDR2 SVGAGI. The CDR3 has 14 amino acids. CDR3 sequence reads: CASSYLGRGVKLFF. In nucleotides, the CDR3 is TGTGCCAGCAGTTATTTGGGCAGGGGGGTAAAACTGTTTTTT.

The rearrangement uses TRBV18 and TRBJ2-5; D gene ambiguous. This CDR3 has 13 residues. Looked up from germline, CDR1 is KGHSH and CDR2 is LQKENI. Trimming took off 3 bases at V and 2 bases at J, with 7 bases between the two ends. Here the CDR3 reads CASSPSPQETQYF. CDR3 bases: TGTGCCAGCTCACCCAGCCCTCAAGAGACCCAGTACTTC.

The chain links TRBV18 to TRBJ2-7; a possible D gene is TRBD2 (6 bases). CDR1 and CDR2 from the germline V gene are KGHSH and LQKENI. V dropped 3 bases and J dropped 3 bases, with 27 bases sitting between them. This CDR3 has 19 amino acids. Here the CDR3 reads CASSPRGALPGRHSYEQYF. CDR3 nucleotides: TGTGCCAGCTCACCTCGCGGGGCGCTTCCTGGACGGCACAGCTACGAGCAGTACTTC.

The chain combines TRBV10-3 with TRBJ2-3; either TRBD1 or TRBD2 may fit D (6 bases each). The CDR3 sequence is 16 residues long. The V gene lost 3 bases and the J gene lost 5 bases, with 18 bases spanning the gap. Germline V gene lookup returns CDR1 ENHRY and CDR2 SYGVKD. Here the CDR3 DNA reads TGTGCCATCAGTGACCCCCGGGGGCTAGAATTAGATACGCAGTATTTT. This codes for CAISDPRGLELDTQYF.

The chain recombines TRBV13 with TRBJ2-7; no clear D gene. V was clipped by 1 base and J by 0 bases, with 7 bases between them. Per the germline V gene, CDR1 is PRHDT and CDR2 is FYEKMQ (reference sequence). The CDR3 loop spans 14 amino acids. This CDR3 reads CASSLAGPSYEQYF. The CDR3, as DNA: TGTGCCAGCAGCTTAGCAGGCCCCTCCTACGAGCAGTACTTC.

This chain uses TRBV6-1 with TRBJ2-2; tentative D call: TRBD1 (5 bases). This CDR3 has 13 residues. The germline CDR1 and CDR2 sequences are MNHNS and SASEGT. Between the trimmed V and J ends, which lost 10 bases and 6 bases, there was a span of 15 bases. The CDR3 DNA is TGTGCCATCGAACGCAGGGTTGCCGGGGAGCTGTTTTTT. This translates into CAIERRVAGELFF.

This clone was recorded a few times. The V and J genes are TRBV6-6 and TRBJ1-1; D remains unclear. This CDR3 comprises 14 residues. V shed 0 bases and J shed 6 bases, with 11 bases lying between them. Germline loops: CDR1 MNHNY, CDR2 SVGAGI (reference sequence). The CDR3 loop reads CASSYSALGAEAFF. CDR3 nucleotides: TGTGCCAGCAGTTACTCCGCGCTCGGCGCTGAAGCTTTCTTT.